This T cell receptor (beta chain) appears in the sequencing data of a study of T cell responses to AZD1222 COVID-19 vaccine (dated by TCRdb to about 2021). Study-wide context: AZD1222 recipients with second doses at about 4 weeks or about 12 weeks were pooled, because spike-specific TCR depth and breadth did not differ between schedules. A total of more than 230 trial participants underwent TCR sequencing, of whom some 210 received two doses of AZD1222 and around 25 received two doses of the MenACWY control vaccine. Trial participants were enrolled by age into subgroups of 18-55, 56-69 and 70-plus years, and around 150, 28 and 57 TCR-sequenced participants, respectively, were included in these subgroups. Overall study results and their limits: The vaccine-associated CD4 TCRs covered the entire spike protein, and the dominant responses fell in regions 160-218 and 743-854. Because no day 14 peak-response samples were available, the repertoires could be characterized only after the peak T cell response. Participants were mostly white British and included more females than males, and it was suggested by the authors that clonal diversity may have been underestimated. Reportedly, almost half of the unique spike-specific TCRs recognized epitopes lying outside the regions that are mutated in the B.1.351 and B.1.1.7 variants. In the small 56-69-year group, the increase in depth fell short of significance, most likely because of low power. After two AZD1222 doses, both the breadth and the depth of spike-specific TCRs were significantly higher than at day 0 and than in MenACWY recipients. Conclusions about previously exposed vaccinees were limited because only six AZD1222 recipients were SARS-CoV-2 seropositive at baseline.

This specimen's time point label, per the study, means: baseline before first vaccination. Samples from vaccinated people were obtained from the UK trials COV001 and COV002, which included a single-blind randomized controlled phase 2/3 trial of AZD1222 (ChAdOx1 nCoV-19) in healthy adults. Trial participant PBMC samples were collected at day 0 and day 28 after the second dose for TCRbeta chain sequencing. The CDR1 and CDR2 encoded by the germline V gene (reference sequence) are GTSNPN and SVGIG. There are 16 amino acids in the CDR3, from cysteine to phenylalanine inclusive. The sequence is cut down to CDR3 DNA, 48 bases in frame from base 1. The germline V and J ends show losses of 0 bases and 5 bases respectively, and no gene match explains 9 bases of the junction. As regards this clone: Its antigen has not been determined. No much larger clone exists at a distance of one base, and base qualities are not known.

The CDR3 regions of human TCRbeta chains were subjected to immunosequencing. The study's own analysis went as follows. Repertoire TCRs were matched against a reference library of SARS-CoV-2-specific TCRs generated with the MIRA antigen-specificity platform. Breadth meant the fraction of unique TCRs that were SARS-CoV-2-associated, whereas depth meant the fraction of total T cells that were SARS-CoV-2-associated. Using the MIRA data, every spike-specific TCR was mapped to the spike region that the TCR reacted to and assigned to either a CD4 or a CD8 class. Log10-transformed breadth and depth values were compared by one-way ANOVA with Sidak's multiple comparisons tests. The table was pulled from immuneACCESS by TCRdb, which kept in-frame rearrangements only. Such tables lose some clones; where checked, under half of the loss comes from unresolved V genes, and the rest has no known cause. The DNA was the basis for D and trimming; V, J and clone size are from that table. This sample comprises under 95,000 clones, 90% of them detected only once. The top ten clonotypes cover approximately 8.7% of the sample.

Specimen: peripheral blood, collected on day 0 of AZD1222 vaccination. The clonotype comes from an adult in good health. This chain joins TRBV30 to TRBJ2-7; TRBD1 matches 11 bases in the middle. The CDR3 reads CAWSVRGQGVGNEQYF. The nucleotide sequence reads TGTGCCTGGAGTGTACGGGGACAGGGGGTTGGGAACGAGCAGTACTTC.